This T cell receptor beta chain was captured by sequencing in a study of cytomegalovirus exposure and HLA in healthy donors (TCRdb year 2017). Regarding the complete study: An earlier analysis of approximately 640 of the donors reported roughly 300 Gb of sequence data and roughly 110 million unique TCR beta sequences from approximately 180 million T cells. An early release covering approximately 600 HLA-typed donors comprised 300 to 350 gigabases of sequencing data and roughly 86 million unique TCR sequences. The genetic ancestry cluster associated with self-reported Caucasian donors included around 76% of the roughly 400 genotyped donors. The study aimed to test whether cataloging public T cell receptors could reveal signatures of past pathogen exposure. The T cell repertoires of 550 to 850 subjects were profiled by immunosequencing and related to cytomegalovirus serostatus. In addition to the first cohort of approximately 670 subjects, a separate validation cohort of 120 different subjects was used. To predict cytomegalovirus infection status, the study combined high-throughput TCR immunosequencing, statistical association of individual TCRs with disease status, and machine learning. To study patterns of TCR occurrence, a later analysis re-analyzed previously published TCR beta repertoires from just over 650 donors and added high-resolution HLA genotyping. Rather than drawing on any new phenotypic data, the later analysis identified candidate immune exposures from TCR beta sequences and the way those sequences occurred across donors. In an earlier analysis of 500 to 650 of the donors, high-throughput TCR beta sequencing was used to judge whether each TCR beta V gene segment behaved as functional or pseudogenic. Donor age, sex, ethnicity and CMV serostatus were compiled together with the repertoire data. Genome-wide SNP genotypes for about three fifths of the roughly 670 donors were used in a later genetic analysis, which treated that subset as a discovery cohort. Every discovery cohort repertoire had been produced on one sequencing platform. HLA typing included class I and class II loci at four-digit resolution. Typing coverage differed by locus: A, B, C, DRB1 and DQB1 were typed in roughly 629-640 donors, DQA1 in about 500, DPA1 in over 600, and DPB1 in 400 to 480. Roughly 5 DR-DQ haplotypes were handled as single units for association and clustering because linkage in the cohort was strong. Among some 410 genotyped donors of the cohort, an average of around 250,000 unique TCR beta nucleotide sequences was sequenced per donor, of which 15% to 20% were non-productive. Study-level results and caveats: A later genetic analysis associated a missense DCLRE1C variant with V-gene and J-gene trimming of TCR beta chains, and an independent cohort replicated the association. A few of the identified cytomegalovirus-associated TCR beta chains were confirmed in vitro to be specific for cytomegalovirus antigens. The sequencing pipeline was judged likely to have produced a cluster of highly shared sequence variants as a technical artifact. In an earlier analysis of around 600 of the donors, most TCR beta V segments were observed in productive rearrangements about 87% or about 30% of the time, broadly matching IMGT annotations. A later analysis found that HLA-associated TCR beta chains were more clonally expanded and had lower generation probabilities than equally common non-associated chains. Roughly uniform sequencing depth across donors was assumed in presence/absence analyses, although this assumption may not hold. Because some donors lacked HLA typing at each locus, the association tests relied only on the typed subset. In a later analysis, TCR association rates were found to vary across HLA loci, with the most associated TCRs seen for DRB1 alleles and the fewest for HLA-C alleles. Linkage disequilibrium might explain the correlated functional status among segregating V segments, but an unknown experimental factor could not be ruled out. Most CMV-associated TCR beta chains appeared to be HLA-restricted in a later analysis, and the HLA associations seemed to be driven largely by CMV exposure. A further reported finding was that TCR beta sequences accurately predicted the HLA-A and HLA-B alleles for most subjects in the first cohort. The classifier was reported to diagnose cytomegalovirus status with high specificity and sensitivity in both the original and validation cohorts. The only immune exposure information available for the cohort was CMV serostatus. Only TCR beta chains were sequenced in this cohort, and the absence of alpha or paired-chain data limited detectable features. Compared with the approximately 670-donor mean, donors in an Asian-associated ancestry cluster had fewer N-insertions in productive TCRs, according to a later genetic analysis. Roughly 15 rarely observed V segments, including chromosome 9 orphons, were excluded from the earlier analysis of about 500 of the donors because counts were too low. In the study, approximately 150 TCR beta chains were listed as associated with cytomegalovirus. It was suggested by the authors that the approach could potentially be generalized to other disease states and immunological phenotypes. When HLA alleles, especially DR and DQ, strongly co-occurred, attributing TCR associations to individual alleles was difficult. In a later analysis, several top co-occurrence clusters were reported to appear linked to parvovirus B19, influenza, CMV and Epstein-Barr virus. At a false discovery rate of 0.05, a later analysis linked fewer than 20,000 TCR beta sequences to specific HLA alleles. Because the 87-base-pair reads could not distinguish some IMGT-functional V segments, including TRBV6-2 and TRBV6-3, those segments were excluded. Most TCR sequences were seen in very few donors, while some public TCRs were found in many individuals.

Concerning this clone: The specificity of this receptor is unknown.

The library was generated by the immunoSEQ multiplex PCR assay. For the multiplex PCR, a mixture combining 60 forward primers for TCR Vbeta segments and 13 reverse primers for TCR Jbeta segments was used. Amplification of the CDR3 region of rearranged TCR beta genes was performed with a multiplex PCR assay on genomic DNA. The amplified TCR beta libraries were sequenced on the Illumina HiSeq System as 87-base-pair reads. The paper's processing steps were these. Across the roughly 600 repertoires, a later analysis counted some 81 million unique TCR beta chains, around 11 million of which were shared by at least two donors. Raw reads were error-corrected and collapsed into unique sequences by a nearest-neighbor algorithm in which closely related sequences were merged to remove PCR and sequencing errors. V, D and J gene segments were assigned by aligning CDR3 sequences to IMGT reference sequences. For a sequence to be retained, a match of at least six nucleotides to both a V gene segment and a J gene segment was required. Rearrangements were classified as productive when the CDR3 lacked stop codons and remained in frame with V and J, and all other rearrangements were classified as non-productive. Following IMGT convention, CDR3 was defined as the stretch from the second conserved V-encoded cysteine to the conserved J-encoded phenylalanine. In an earlier analysis of roughly 610 of the donors, sequences lacking an unambiguous match to a single V gene segment were excluded. In an earlier analysis of about 590 of the donors, a V segment was called functional when productive rearrangements were above 56.7%, and segregating when the standard deviation between donors exceeded 5%. A statistical classification framework was developed to diagnose cytomegalovirus status using the catalog of TCR beta chain sequences. A later analysis assigned V and J genes by comparing TCR nucleotide sequences with IMGT/GENE-DB human TR gene sequences. Using the TCRdist pipeline, a later analysis assigned CDR3 sequences along with most-parsimonious VDJ recombination scenarios. In a later analysis, every TCR beta chain was defined by the combination of its CDR3 amino acid sequence and its V-gene family, and reads without a unique V-gene family were dropped. A later analysis removed 550 to 700 highly shared, low-generation-probability nucleotide sequences to deal with suspected cross-contamination and a sequencing artifact. For each public chain, a later analysis derived a clonal expansion index from normalized ranks of inferred template counts within each repertoire. In a later analysis, generation probabilities were computed using a VDJ recombination model fitted to out-of-frame rearrangements, and the results were checked against IGoR. A later analysis scored TCR-TCR, TCR-HLA and TCR-CMV co-occurrence with hypergeometric tests, applying a repertoire-size bias correction to TCR pairs. To estimate false discovery rates, a later analysis permuted the HLA or CMV assignments 20 times. In a later analysis, co-occurring TCRs were grouped using DBSCAN, with TCRdist sequence similarity added in when clustering inside HLA-allele-positive subsets. Co-occurrence clustering excluded repertoires with fewer than 30,000 or more than 120,000 public chains, plus five with anomalous nucleotide sharing. The source is immuneACCESS, and TCRdb retained only in-frame sequences with V and J called. Part of the clones is not carried over; for the studies checked, unresolved V genes explain less than half of this, and the remainder is unexplained. The DNA gave D and trimming, while V, J and clone size come from that table. In this sample's table one finds approximately 75,000 clones. The ten largest clones add up to over 4.5% of the sample.

From the cysteine through the phenylalanine, the CDR3 covers 16 amino acids. Just the 48-base CDR3 DNA is kept, in frame starting at base 1. The germline V gene specifies SGHVS as CDR1 and FQNEAQ as CDR2. V is pared back by 5 bases and J by 0 bases, with 13 bases lying between the germline termini. The cohort was made up of approximately 670 healthy bone marrow donors. At the time of sampling, all cohort members were nominally healthy, though unrecorded immune exposures were likely present. The donor was CMV seronegative and belonged to the group of over 300 seronegative cohort members. A peripheral blood sample was provided by each donor, and peripheral blood mononuclear cells were used for TCR beta sequencing. The Qiagen DNeasy Blood Extraction Kit was used to extract genomic DNA from the blood cell samples.

Recombination linked TRBV7-8 to TRBJ2-2; TRBD2 could be the D gene, as 5 bases match. The sample was PBMCs. The receptor was isolated from a man aged 35-49 years in good health and CMV-seronegative. CDR3 loop: CASSQLRAANTGELFF. The DNA reads TGTGCCAGCAGCCAATTGCGAGCGGCGAACACCGGGGAGCTGTTTTTT.